A single sample gave rise to the 4 T cell receptor beta chains below, sequenced in a study of shared clonotypes between healthy human individuals. Sequencing used immunoSEQ multiplex PCR; TCRdb keeps in-frame clones, though not all of them. The sample carries over 2 million clones, 85% to 95% recorded once. Input material: naive CD4+ T cells sorted from blood. Subset reported: CD45RA+ positively selected. The receptors were sampled from a young man in good health.

The V and J genes are TRBV6-5 and TRBJ1-4; D is unresolved. The CDR3 is 14 amino acids. CDR1 is MNHEY and CDR2 is SVGAGI in the germline V gene. The V gene lost 0 bases and the J gene lost 6 bases, with 8 bases spanning the gap. Here the CDR3 reads CASSYSGTDEKLFF. The CDR3 bases are TGTGCCAGCAGTTACTCTGGTACTGATGAAAAACTGTTTTTT.

The V and J genes are TRBV6-1 and TRBJ2-3, with TRBD2 matching 9 bases. J gave up 7 bases and V 4 bases, and 6 bases lay outside the gene matches. This CDR3 contains 14 residues. Per germline, CDR1 MNHNS and CDR2 SASEGT. The CDR3, as DNA: TGTGCCAGCAGTGTGGCGGGGGGGACCCATACGCAGTATTTT. Translation: CASSVAGGTHTQYF.

CDR3 DNA sequence: TGTGCCAGCAGTCCCTGGGGGGGTCAGGGCTATGGCTACACCTTC. Translation gives CASSPWGGQGYGYTF. This sequence joins TRBV6-5 and TRBJ1-2, with D perhaps matching TRBD1 (5 bases). V shed 5 bases and J shed 4 bases, with 17 bases lying between them. The CDR3 runs to 15 residues. Germline values: CDR1 MNHEY, CDR2 SVGAGI.

The V call is TRBV28, the J call TRBJ2-3; TRBD2 is a possible D gene (5 bases). The CDR3 extends over 18 amino acids. In germline, CDR1 is MDHEN, CDR2 SYDVKM. V gave up 3 bases and J gave up 1 base, with 20 bases separating them. CDR3 region: CASSFTRTPSFGTDTQYF. The CDR3 region has the DNA TGTGCCAGCAGTTTCACTCGGACTCCGAGTTTCGGCACAGATACGCAGTATTTT.